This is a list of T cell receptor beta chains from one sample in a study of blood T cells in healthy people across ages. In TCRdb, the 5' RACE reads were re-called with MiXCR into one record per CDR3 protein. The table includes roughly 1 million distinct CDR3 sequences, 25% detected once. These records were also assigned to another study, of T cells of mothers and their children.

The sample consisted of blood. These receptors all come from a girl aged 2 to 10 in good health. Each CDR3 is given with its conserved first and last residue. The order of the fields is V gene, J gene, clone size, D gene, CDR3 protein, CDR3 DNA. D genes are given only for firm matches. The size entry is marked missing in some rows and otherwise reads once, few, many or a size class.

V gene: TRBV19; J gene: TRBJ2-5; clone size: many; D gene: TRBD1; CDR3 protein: CASSQTGGQETQYF; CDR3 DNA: TGTGCCAGTAGCCAGACAGGGGGCCAAGAGACCCAGTACTTC
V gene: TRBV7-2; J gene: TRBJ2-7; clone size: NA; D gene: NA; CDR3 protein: CASSLAVGDEQYF; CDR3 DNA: TGTGCCAGCAGCTTAGCGGTGGGAGACGAGCAGTACTTC
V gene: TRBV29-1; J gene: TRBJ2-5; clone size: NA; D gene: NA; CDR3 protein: CGVEVEEETRYF; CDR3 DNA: TGCGGCGTTGAAGTGGAAGAAGAGACCCGGTACTTC
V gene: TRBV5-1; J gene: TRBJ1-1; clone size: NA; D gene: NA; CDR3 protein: CASSLLQENTEAFF; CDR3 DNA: TGCGCCAGCAGCTTATTACAGGAGAACACTGAAGCTTTCTTT
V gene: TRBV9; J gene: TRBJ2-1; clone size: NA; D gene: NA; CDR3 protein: CASSPSDFYNEQFF; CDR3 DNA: TGTGCCAGCAGCCCCTCGGACTTCTACAATGAGCAGTTCTTC
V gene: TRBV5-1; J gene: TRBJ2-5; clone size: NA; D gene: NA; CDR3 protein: CASSSPGGGEETQYF; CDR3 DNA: TGCGCCAGCAGCTCGCCGGGTGGCGGAGAAGAGACCCAGTACTTC
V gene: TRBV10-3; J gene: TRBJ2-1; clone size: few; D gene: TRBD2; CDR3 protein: CAVQTGTSMNEQFF; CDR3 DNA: TGTGCCGTACAAACTGGGACTAGCATGAATGAGCAGTTCTTC
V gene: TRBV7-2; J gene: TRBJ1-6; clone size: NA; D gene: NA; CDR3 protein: CASSLTVMDSPLHF; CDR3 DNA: TGTGCCAGCAGCTTGACAGTGATGGATTCACCCCTCCACTTT
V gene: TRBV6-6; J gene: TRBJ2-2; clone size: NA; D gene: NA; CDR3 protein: CAHRMANTGELFF; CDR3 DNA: TGTGCCCACCGAATGGCAAACACCGGGGAGCTGTTTTTT
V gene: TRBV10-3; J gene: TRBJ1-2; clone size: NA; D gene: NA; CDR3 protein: CAISGEGQHSLYGYTF; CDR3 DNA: TGTGCCATCAGTGGGGAAGGGCAGCACAGTCTGTATGGCTACACCTTC
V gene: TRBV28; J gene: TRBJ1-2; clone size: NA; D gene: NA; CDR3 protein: CASSRGLGYGYTF; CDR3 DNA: TGTGCCAGCAGCCGGGGGCTCGGCTATGGCTACACCTTC
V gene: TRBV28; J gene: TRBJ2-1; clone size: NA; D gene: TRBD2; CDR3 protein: CASSSAGLAGGRNEQFF; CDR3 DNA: TGTGCCAGCAGTTCGGCGGGACTAGCGGGAGGAAGAAATGAGCAGTTCTTC
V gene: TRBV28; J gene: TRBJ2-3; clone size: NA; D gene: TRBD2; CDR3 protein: CASSLSPTSGDTDTQYF; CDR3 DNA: TGTGCCAGCAGTTTATCCCCGACTAGCGGTGACACAGATACGCAGTATTTT
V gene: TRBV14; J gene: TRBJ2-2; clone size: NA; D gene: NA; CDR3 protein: CASSQDGNDHTGELFF; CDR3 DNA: TGTGCCAGCAGCCAAGATGGGAACGACCATACCGGGGAGCTGTTTTTT
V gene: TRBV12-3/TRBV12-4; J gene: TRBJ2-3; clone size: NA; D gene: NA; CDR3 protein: CASSSRVRGDTQYF; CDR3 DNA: TGTGCCAGCAGTAGCAGAGTGAGAGGAGATACGCAGTATTTT
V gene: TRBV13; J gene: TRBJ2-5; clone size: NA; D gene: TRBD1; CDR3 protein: CASSSGTGRRKETQYF; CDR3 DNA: TGTGCCAGCAGCTCGGGGACAGGGCGGCGGAAAGAGACCCAGTACTTC
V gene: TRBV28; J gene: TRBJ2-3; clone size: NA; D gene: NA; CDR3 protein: CASSSDPRTLDTQYF; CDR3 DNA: TGTGCCAGCAGTTCGGACCCTAGGACTTTAGATACGCAGTATTTT
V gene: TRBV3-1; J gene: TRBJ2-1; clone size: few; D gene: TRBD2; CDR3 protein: CASSHQNERGDNEQFF; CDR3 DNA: TGTGCCAGCAGCCACCAAAACGAGCGGGGGGACAATGAGCAGTTCTTC
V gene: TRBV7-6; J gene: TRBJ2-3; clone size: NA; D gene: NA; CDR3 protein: CASSLGRVTDTQYF; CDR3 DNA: TGTGCCAGCAGCTTAGGGCGGGTCACAGATACGCAGTATTTT
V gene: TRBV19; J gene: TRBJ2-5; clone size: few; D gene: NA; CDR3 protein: CASSMPEPRETQYF; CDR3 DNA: TGTGCCAGTAGTATGCCAGAACCCCGAGAGACCCAGTACTTC
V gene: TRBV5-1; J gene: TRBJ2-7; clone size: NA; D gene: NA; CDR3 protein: CASQLVGQEQYF; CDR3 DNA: TGCGCCAGTCAATTAGTGGGCCAGGAGCAGTACTTC
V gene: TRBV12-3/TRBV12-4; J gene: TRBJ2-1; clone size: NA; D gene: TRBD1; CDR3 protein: CASSPRTGANEQFF; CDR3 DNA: TGTGCCAGCAGTCCCCGGACAGGGGCGAATGAGCAGTTCTTC
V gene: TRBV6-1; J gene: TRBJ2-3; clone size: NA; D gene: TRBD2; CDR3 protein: CASVGGTSTDTQYF; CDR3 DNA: TGTGCCAGCGTCGGGGGGACTAGCACAGATACGCAGTATTTT
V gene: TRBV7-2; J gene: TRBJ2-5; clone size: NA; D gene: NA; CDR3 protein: CASSYPKGVAETQYF; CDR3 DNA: TGTGCCAGCAGCTACCCGAAGGGGGTGGCGGAGACCCAGTACTTC
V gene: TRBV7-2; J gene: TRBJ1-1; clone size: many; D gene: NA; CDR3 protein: CASSFTTEAFF; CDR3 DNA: TGTGCCAGCAGCTTCACCACTGAAGCTTTCTTT
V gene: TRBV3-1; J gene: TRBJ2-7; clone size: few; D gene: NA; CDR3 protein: CARSQEVFEYGTPYEQYF; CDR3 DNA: TGTGCCAGGAGCCAAGAGGTATTCGAGTATGGGACACCCTACGAGCAGTACTTC
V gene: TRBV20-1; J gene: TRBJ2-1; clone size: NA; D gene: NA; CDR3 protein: CSGAGNEQFF; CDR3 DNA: TGCAGTGGTGCAGGCAATGAGCAGTTCTTC